The 5 T cell receptor beta chains below all came from one sample that was sequenced in a study of vaccination effects on CD4 cells after COVID-19. Before any sequencing was done, the ViraFEST assay used viral peptide pools to expand antigen-specific CD4+ T cells. With more than 9 days of culture completed, CD4+ T cells were isolated. Infection dated between March and December 2020, before the Alpha, Beta and Delta variants reached the United States. Here immunoSEQ multiplex PCR was the method, and the copy in TCRdb shows in-frame clones only, minus some. The sample has approximately 19,000 clones, around 74% seen once. These receptors have no known antigen. The sequencing here drew on CD4+ T cells from PBMCs cultured with a peptide pool, taken before COVID-19 vaccination. All receptors come from a human donor who had a prior SARS-CoV-2 infection.

The chain is built from TRBV5-5 and TRBJ2-3; D is ambiguous. The CDR3 runs to 16 residues. Germline V gene sequence: CDR1 SGHKS, CDR2 YYEKEE (reference sequence). V was pared by 5 bases and J by 6 bases, with 22 bases between. The CDR3 DNA reads as TGTGCCAGCAGTTATTTTCAGGCAGGTACTTCCGATACGCAGTATTTT. Its translation is CASSYFQAGTSDTQYF. The whole variable domain, remainder taken from reference TRBV5-5 and TRBJ2-3, is DAGVTQSPTHLIKTRGQQVTLRCSPISGHKSVSWYQQVLGQGPQFIFQYYEKEERGRGNFPDRFSARQFPNYSSELNVNALLLGDSALYLCASSYFQAGTSDTQYFGPGTRLTVL.

V gene TRBV3-1 (or the pseudogene TRBV3-2) combines with J gene TRBJ1-2; possibly TRBD1 for D (6 bases). Germline loops: CDR1 LGHDT, CDR2 YNNKEL (reference sequence). V was pared by 6 bases and J by 8 bases, with 22 bases between. The CDR3 sequence is 15 residues long. The CDR3 reads CASSHGALGGRGYTF. CDR3 nucleotides: TGTGCCAGCAGTCACGGTGCCCTCGGGGGGCGAGGCTACACCTTC.

The V call is TRBV4-2, the J call TRBJ2-1, with TRBD2 matching 8 bases. Per germline, CDR1 LGHNA and CDR2 YNFKEQ. V shed 6 bases and J 7 bases; nucleotides not matched to a gene: 8. This CDR3 has 14 amino acids. This CDR3 reads CASRDGLAENEQFF. CDR3 nucleotide sequence: TGTGCCAGCAGGGACGGACTAGCCGAAAATGAGCAGTTCTTC.

This clone was seen a few times. This same CDR3 is encoded by further DNA sequences in the sample. The chain is built from TRBV5-6 and TRBJ2-7, with 8 nucleotides matching TRBD2. In germline, CDR1 is SGHDT, CDR2 YYEEEE. The CDR3 has 15 residues. J gave up 6 bases and V 0 bases, and 8 bases lay outside the gene matches. The CDR3 bases are TGTGCCAGCAGCTTGGAGCGGGGGCGGACCCTCGAGCAGTACTTC. Translated, it gives CASSLERGRTLEQYF. Looking up the rest from reference TRBV5-6 and TRBJ2-7 gives the full variable domain: DAGVTQSPTHLIKTRGQQVTLRCSPKSGHDTVSWYQQALGQGPQFIFQYYEEEERQRGNFPDRFSGHQFPNYSSELNVNALLLGDSALYLCASSLERGRTLEQYFGPGTRLTVT.

The rearrangement links TRBV6-5 to TRBJ2-3; D unclear. The CDR3 sequence is 14 residues long. Trimming stripped 6 bases from V and 0 bases from J, with 10 bases between. Germline V lookup: CDR1 MNHEY, CDR2 SVGAGI. This chain's CDR3 is CASSLGRSTDTQYF. The DNA of the CDR3 is TGTGCCAGCAGCTTGGGTCGTAGCACAGATACGCAGTATTTT.